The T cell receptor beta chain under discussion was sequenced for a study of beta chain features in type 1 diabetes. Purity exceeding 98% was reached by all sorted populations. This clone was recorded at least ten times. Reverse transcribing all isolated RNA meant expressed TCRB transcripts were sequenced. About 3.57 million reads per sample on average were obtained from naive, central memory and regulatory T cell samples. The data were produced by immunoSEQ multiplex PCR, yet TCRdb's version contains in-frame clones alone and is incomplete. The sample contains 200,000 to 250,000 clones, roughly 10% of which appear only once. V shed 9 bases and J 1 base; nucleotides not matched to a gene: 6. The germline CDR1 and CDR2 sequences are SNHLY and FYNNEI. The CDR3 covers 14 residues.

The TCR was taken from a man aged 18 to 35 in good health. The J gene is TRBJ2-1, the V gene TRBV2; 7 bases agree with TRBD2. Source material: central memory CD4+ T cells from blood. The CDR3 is CASGGRSSYNEQFF. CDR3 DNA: TGTGCCAGTGGCGGGAGATCATCCTACAATGAGCAGTTCTTC.